This T cell receptor beta chain emerged from a study of CD8 T cells in ankylosing spondylitis. Study findings and constraints: The authors reported significant enrichment of disease-linked clones in matched ankylosing spondylitis synovial fluid.

One entry per CDR3 protein, called by TCRdb with MiXCR from the 5' RACE reads. The sample consists of 150,000 to 200,000 distinct CDR3 sequences, around a third of them appearing once. Between the trimmed V and J ends, which lost 6 bases and 1 base, there was a span of 15 bases. The CDR3 consists of 15 residues. Germline-derived CDR1 and CDR2 are MNHEY and SMNVEV (reference sequence). A remark on this clonotype: What it binds is not known.

The TCR originated in a male donor with ankylosing spondylitis. Sequenced sample: synovial fluid, either unsorted or a sorted T cell fraction (not recorded which). V gene TRBV27 combines with J gene TRBJ1-2; D not certain. The CDR3 DNA reads as TGTGCCAGCAGGCCCACCCCCATGGTTAACTATGGCTACACCTTC. Its protein product is CASRPTPMVNYGYTF.